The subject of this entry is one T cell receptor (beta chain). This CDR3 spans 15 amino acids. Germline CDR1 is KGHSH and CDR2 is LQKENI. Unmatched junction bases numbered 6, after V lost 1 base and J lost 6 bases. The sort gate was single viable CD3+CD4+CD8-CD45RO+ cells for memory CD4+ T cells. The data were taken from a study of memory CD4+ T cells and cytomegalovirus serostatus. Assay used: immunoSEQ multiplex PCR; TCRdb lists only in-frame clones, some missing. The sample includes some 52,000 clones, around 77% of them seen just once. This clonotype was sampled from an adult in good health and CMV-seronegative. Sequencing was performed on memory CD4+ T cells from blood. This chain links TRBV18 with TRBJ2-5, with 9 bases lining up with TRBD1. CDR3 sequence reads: CASSPQGQGLKTQYF. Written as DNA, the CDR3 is TGTGCCAGCTCACCACAGGGACAGGGCTTAAAGACCCAGTACTTC.